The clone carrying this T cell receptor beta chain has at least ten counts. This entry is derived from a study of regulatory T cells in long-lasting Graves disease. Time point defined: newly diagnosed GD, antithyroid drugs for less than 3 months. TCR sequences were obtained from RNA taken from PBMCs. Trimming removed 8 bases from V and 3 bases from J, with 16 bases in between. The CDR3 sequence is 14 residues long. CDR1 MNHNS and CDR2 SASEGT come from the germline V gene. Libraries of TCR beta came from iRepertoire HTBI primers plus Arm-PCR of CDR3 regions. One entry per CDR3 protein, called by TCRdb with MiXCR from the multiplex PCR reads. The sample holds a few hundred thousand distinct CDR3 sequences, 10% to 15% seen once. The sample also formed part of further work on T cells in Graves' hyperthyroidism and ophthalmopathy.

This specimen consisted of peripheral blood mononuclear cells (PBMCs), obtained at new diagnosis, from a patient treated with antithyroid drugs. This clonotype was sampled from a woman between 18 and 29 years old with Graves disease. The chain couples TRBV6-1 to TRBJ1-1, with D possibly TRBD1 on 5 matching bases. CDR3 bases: TGTGCCAGCCTTCGAATTGGGGGACACACTGAAGCTTTCTTT. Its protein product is CASLRIGGHTEAFF.